The clone carrying this TCR beta chain showed up just a few times. The J segment lost 3 bases and the V segment lost 5 bases, leaving 13 bases of the junction unmatched. This CDR3 spans 17 amino acids. Germline V gene lookup returns CDR1 SGHTA and CDR2 FQGTGA. This entry belongs to a study of patients and donors after allogeneic stem cell transplantation. TCRdb called the RT-PCR reads again in MiXCR, with one record for every CDR3 protein. This sample has 920,000 or so distinct CDR3 sequences, with 18% found just once. This rearrangement joins TRBV7-3 to TRBJ2-3, with 8 bases identical to TRBD1. Sequencing was done on a sample of blood, either unsorted or a sorted T cell fraction (not recorded which). The sequence derives from a human donor who was either an allogeneic HSCT recipient or a stem cell or donor lymphocyte infusion donor (not recorded which). It is not recorded whose cells these are; they may come from a transplant donor. CDR3 protein: CASSRAPGGRGTDTQYF. The CDR3 nucleotides read TGTGCCAGCAGCCGAGCACCAGGGGGCCGGGGTACAGATACGCAGTATTTT.